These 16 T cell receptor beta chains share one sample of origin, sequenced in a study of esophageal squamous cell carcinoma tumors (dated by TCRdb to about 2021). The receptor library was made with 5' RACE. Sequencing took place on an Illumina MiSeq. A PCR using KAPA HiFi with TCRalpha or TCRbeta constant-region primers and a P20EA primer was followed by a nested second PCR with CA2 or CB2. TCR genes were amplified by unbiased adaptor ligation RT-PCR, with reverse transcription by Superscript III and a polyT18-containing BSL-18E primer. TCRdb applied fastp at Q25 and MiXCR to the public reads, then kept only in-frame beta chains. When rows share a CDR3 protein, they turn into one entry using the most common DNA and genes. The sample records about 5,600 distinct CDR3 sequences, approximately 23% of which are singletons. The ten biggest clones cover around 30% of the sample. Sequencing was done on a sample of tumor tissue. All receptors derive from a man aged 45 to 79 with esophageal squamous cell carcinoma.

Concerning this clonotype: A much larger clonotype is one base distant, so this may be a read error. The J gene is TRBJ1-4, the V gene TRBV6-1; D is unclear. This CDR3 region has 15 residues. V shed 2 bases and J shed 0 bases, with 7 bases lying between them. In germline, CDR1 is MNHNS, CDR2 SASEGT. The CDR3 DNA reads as TGTGCCAGCAGTGAAAACGGGGCAACTAATGAAAAACTGTTTTTT. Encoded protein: CASSENGATNEKLFF.

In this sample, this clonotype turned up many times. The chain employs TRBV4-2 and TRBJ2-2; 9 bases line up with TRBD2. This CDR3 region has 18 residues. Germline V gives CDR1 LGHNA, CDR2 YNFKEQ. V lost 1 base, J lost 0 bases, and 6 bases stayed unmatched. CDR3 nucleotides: TGTGCCAGCAGCCAAGTCCCCGGACTAGCGACGAACACCGGGGAGCTGTTTTTT. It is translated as CASSQVPGLATNTGELFF.

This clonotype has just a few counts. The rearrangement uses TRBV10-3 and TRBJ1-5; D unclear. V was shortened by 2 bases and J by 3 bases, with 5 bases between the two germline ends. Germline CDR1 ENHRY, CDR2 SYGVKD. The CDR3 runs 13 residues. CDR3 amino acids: CAISEEPNQPQHF. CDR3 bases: TGTGCCATCAGTGAGGAGCCCAATCAGCCCCAGCATTTT.

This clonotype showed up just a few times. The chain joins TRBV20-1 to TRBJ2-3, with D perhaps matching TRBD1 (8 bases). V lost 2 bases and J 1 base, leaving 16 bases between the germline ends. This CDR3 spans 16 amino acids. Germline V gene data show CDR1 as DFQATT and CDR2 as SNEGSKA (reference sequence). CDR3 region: CSARFQGAGGTDTQYF. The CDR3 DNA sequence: TGCAGTGCTAGATTCCAGGGGGCGGGGGGCACAGATACGCAGTATTTT.

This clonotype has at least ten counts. The CDR3 loop reads CASTKDDTEAFF. CDR3 DNA sequence: TGTGCCAGCACCAAGGACGACACTGAAGCTTTCTTT. The gene calls are TRBV6-6 and TRBJ1-1, with D unresolved. Germline CDR1 reads MNHNY; CDR2 reads SVGAGI (reference sequence). The CDR3 is 12 amino acids. The V end lost 7 bases, the J end lost 3 bases, and 9 bases lay between the germline ends.

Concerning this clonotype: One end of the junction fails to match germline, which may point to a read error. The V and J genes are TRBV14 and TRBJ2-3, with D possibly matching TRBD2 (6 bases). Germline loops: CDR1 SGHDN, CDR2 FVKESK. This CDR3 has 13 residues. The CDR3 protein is CDSGLRATDTQYF. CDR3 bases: TGTGACAGCGGGCTAAGGGCCACAGATACGCAGTATTTT. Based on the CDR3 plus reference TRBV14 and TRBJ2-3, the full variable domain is EAGVTQFPSHSVIEKGQTVTLRCDPISGHDNLYWYRRVMGKEIKFLLHFVKESKQDESGMPNNRFLAERTGGTYSTLKVQPAELEDSGVYFCDSGLRATDTQYFGPGTRLTVL.

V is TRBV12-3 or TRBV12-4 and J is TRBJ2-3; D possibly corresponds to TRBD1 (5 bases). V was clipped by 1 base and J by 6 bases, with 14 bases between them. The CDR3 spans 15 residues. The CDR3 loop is CASSLGQTPTDTQYF. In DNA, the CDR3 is TGTGCCAGCAGTTTAGGACAGACTCCCACCGATACGCAGTATTTT.

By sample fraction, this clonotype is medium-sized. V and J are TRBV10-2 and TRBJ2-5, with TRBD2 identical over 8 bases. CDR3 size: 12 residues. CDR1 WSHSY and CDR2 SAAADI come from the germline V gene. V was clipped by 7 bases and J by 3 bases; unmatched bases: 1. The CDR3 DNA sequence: TGCGCCAGCAAACTAGCGGAAGAGACCCAGTACTTC. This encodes CASKLAEETQYF.

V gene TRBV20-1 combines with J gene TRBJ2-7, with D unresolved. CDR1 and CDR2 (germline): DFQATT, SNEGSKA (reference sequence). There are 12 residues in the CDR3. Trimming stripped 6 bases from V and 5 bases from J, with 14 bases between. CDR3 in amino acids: CSAEVSRDEQYF. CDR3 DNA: TGCAGTGCCGAAGTTTCCCGCGACGAGCAGTACTTC.

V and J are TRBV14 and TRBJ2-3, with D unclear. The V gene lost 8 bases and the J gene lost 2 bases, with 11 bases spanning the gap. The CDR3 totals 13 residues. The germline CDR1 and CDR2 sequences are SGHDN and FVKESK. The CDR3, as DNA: TGTGCCAGCGGGCTAAGGGCCACAGATACGCAGTATTTT. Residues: CASGLRATDTQYF.

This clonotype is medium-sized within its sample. The CDR3 DNA reads TGTGCCAGCAGCTTCGGGACACGGGAGACCCAGTACTTC. It specifies CASSFGTRETQYF. The chain joins TRBV4-2 to TRBJ2-5; a weak D match, TRBD1 (6 bases). The ends were cut back, 5 bases at V and 5 bases at J, with 12 bases in the middle. The CDR3 is 13 residues long. Germline V gene lookup returns CDR1 LGHNA and CDR2 YNFKEQ.

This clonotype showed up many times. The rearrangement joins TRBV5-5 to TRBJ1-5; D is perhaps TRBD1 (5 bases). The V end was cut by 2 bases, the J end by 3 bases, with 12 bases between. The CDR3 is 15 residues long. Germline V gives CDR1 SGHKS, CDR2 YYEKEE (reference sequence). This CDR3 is CASSFQGQYNQPQHF. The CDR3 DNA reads TGTGCCAGCAGCTTCCAAGGACAATACAATCAGCCCCAGCATTTT.

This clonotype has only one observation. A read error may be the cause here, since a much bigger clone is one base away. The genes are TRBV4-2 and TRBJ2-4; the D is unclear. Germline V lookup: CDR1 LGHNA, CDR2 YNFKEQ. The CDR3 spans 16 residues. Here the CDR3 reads CVSSQDRLLVPNIQYF. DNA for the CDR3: TGTGTCAGCAGCCAAGACCGCCTCCTCGTTCCGAACATTCAGTACTTC.

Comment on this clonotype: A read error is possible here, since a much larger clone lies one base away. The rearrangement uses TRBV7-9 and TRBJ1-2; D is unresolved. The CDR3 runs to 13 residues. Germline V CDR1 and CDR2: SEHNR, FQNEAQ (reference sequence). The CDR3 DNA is TGTGCCAGCAGCTTAGACATAGTGTTTGGCGACACCTTC. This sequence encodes CASSLDIVFGDTF.

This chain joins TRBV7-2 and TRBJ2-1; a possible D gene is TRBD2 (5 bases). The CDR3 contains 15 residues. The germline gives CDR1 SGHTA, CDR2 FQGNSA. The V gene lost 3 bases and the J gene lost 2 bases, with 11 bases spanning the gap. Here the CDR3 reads CASSFRTPAYNEQFF. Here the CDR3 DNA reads TGTGCCAGCAGCTTTAGGACTCCCGCCTACAATGAGCAGTTCTTC.

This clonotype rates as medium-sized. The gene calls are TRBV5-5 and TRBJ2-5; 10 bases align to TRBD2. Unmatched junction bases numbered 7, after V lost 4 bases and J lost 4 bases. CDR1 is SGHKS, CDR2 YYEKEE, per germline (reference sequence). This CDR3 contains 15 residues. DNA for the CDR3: TGTGCCAGCAGCGGAATAGCGGGAGGCGGAGAGACCCAGTACTTC. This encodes CASSGIAGGGETQYF. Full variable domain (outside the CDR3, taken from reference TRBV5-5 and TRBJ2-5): DAGVTQSPTHLIKTRGQQVTLRCSPISGHKSVSWYQQVLGQGPQFIFQYYEKEERGRGNFPDRFSARQFPNYSSELNVNALLLGDSALYLCASSGIAGGGETQYFGPGTRLLVL.